This entry is about one TCR beta chain. The antigen remains unidentified. This sample was included in a study of cytomegalovirus exposure and HLA in healthy donors. Study-wide points: The authors listed around 150 TCR beta chains as cytomegalovirus-associated. The study assumed roughly uniform donor sequencing depth for presence/absence analyses. It was reportedly the case that the classifier diagnosed cytomegalovirus status with high specificity and sensitivity.

It was with 60 Vbeta and 13 Jbeta primers that the PCR ran. Sequencing used immunoSEQ multiplex PCR; TCRdb keeps in-frame clones, though not all of them. The sample holds approximately 150,000 clones; roughly 9.4% are singletons and the top ten take approximately 1.8%. The CDR3 has 14 residues. Germline-derived CDR1 and CDR2 are KGHSH and LQKENI. V lost 2 bases to trimming and J lost 5 bases, with 12 bases between them. The clonotype originates from a male donor in good health and CMV-seronegative. The sequencing input was PBMCs. V and J are TRBV18 and TRBJ1-1; unclear D gene. This CDR3 is CASSPGLAGTEAFF. The CDR3, as DNA: TGTGCCAGCTCACCAGGGTTGGCGGGGACTGAAGCTTTCTTT.